The T cell receptor beta chain under discussion was sequenced for a study of shared clonotypes between healthy human individuals. The study's findings and limits: What naive subsets generally showed was a larger estimated richness than memory subsets showed. The sharing of approximately 4.6% of naive CD4 clonotypes was seen across a handful of donors.

Only in-frame clones appear in the TCRdb table, and some are missing; sequencing was by immunoSEQ multiplex PCR. The sample carries over 800,000 clones, around 92% recorded once. As defined, naive CD8 cells were CD45RO-negative and positively selected for CCR7, with terminally differentiated effector memory CD45RA+ cells excluded. About this clone itself: Its specificity is unknown.

Looked up from germline, CDR1 is WSHSY and CDR2 is SAAADI. This CDR3 has 13 amino acids. Trimming left V 8 bases short and J 0 bases short, with 10 bases between. The chain joins TRBV10-2 to TRBJ1-1, with D uncertain. The sequencing sample was made of naive CD8+ T cells sorted from blood. This clonotype was sampled from a man aged 30 to 45 in good health. The CDR3 sequence is CASEKVLNTEAFF. For the CDR3, the DNA is TGCGCCAGCGAGAAGGTTCTGAACACTGAAGCTTTCTTT.